The next 6 T cell receptor beta chains were all read from a single sample in a study of prognosis after radiotherapy for stage I lung cancer. TCR beta CDR3 was amplified from genomic DNA by two-round multiplex PCR. The authors ran first-round PCR with primers specific to each TRBV and TRBJ gene. MiXCR, run by TCRdb on the multiplex PCR reads, gives a single entry per CDR3 protein. Among fewer than 25,000 distinct CDR3 sequences listed, around 37% were seen once. Here the sequenced sample was PBMCs, taken before or after stereotactic body radiation therapy (not recorded which). These receptors were taken from a donor over 45 with non-small cell lung cancer.

This clonotype was counted many times. The genes are TRBV28 and TRBJ1-5; tentative D call: TRBD1 (6 bases). V was trimmed by 11 bases and J by 5 bases, leaving 19 bases between them. The CDR3 covers 14 residues. The germline CDR1 and CDR2 sequences are MDHEN and SYDVKM. The CDR3 sequence is CAGKGGNVDQPQHF. The CDR3 region has the DNA TGTGCCGGAAAGGGGGGTAACGTCGATCAGCCCCAGCATTTT.

This clonotype was observed many times. The chain joins TRBV5-1 to TRBJ2-4, with 10 bases matching TRBD2. This CDR3 is built from 15 residues. Germline V gene lookup returns CDR1 SGHRS and CDR2 YFSETQ. Trimming took 0 bases from V and 8 from J; bases not matched to a gene: 5. The CDR3, as DNA: TGCGCCAGCAGCTTGGAATCTAGCGGGAGAGACATTCAGTACTTC. Translated, it gives CASSLESSGRDIQYF.

For this clonotype: A far more abundant clone sits one base away, making this likely a read error. The rearrangement joins TRBV19 to TRBJ2-1; D call uncertain. The CDR3 is 13 amino acids. V lost 3 bases and J 10 bases, leaving 13 bases between the germline ends. Germline assignment: CDR1 LNHDA and CDR2 SQIVND (reference sequence). Here the CDR3 reads CASSIPWSSEQFF. The CDR3 bases are TGTGCCAGTAGTATCCCGTGGAGCTCCGAGCAGTTCTTC.

This clonotype was detected many times. V and J are TRBV29-1 and TRBJ2-1; no definite D call. CDR1 is SQVTM, CDR2 ANQGSEA, per germline. V lost 7 bases to trimming and J lost 7 bases, with 11 bases between them. This CDR3 comprises 11 residues. As DNA, the CDR3 is TGCAGCGCTCGTCGGATAAATGAGCAGTTCTTC. The encoded protein is CSARRINEQFF.

In this sample, this clonotype turned up many times. The chain combines TRBV6-1 with TRBJ2-5, with TRBD1 identical over 7 bases. Germline-derived CDR1 and CDR2 are MNHNS and SASEGT. The ends lost 4 bases at V and 0 bases at J; junction bases unmatched: 8. The CDR3 spans 16 residues. This chain's CDR3 is CASSVPTGRHQETQYF. The CDR3 bases are TGTGCCAGCAGTGTCCCGACAGGGAGACACCAAGAGACCCAGTACTTC.

The sample holds many counts of this clonotype. The genes are TRBV28 and TRBJ2-3; 11 positions match TRBD1. Germline V gene data show CDR1 as MDHEN and CDR2 as SYDVKM. V was clipped by 6 bases and J by 4 bases; unmatched bases: 6. The CDR3 spans 15 residues. As DNA, the CDR3 is TGTGCCAGCAGCAAGGACAGGGGGCATTCAGATACGCAGTATTTT. Translating it yields CASSKDRGHSDTQYF.